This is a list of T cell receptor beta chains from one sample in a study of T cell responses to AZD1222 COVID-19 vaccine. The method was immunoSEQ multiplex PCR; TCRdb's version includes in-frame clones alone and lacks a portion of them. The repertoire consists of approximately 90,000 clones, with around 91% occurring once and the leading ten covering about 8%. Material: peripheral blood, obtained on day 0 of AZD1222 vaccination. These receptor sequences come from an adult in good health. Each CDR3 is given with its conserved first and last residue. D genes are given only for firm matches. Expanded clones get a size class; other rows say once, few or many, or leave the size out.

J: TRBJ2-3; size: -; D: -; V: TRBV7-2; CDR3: CASSLAGAKGDTQYF; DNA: TGTGCCAGCAGCTTAGCGGGGGCTAAGGGGGATACGCAGTATTTT
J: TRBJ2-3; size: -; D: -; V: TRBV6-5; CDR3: CASSRGDTQYF; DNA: TGTGCCAGCAGTCGGGGGGATACGCAGTATTTT
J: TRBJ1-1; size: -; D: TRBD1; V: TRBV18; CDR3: CASSPGGQGANTEAFF; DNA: TGTGCCAGCTCACCAGGGGGACAGGGTGCGAACACTGAAGCTTTCTTT
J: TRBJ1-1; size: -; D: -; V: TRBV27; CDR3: CASSAKSGVRTEAFF; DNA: TGTGCCAGCAGTGCCAAATCAGGTGTTAGGACTGAAGCTTTCTTT
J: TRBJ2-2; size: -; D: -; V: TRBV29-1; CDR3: CSVKSGTASGELFF; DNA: TGCAGCGTTAAAAGCGGGACAGCGTCCGGGGAGCTGTTTTTT
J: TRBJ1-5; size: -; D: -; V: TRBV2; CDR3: CASSEARVNQPQHF; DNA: TGTGCCAGCAGTGAAGCCCGGGTCAATCAGCCCCAGCATTTT
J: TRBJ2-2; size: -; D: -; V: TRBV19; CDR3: CASSARVGYTGELFF; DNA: TGTGCCAGTAGTGCCCGGGTTGGGTACACCGGGGAGCTGTTTTTT
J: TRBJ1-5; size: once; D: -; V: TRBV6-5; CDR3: CASSSHSGVSNQPQHF; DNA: TGTGCCAGCAGTTCTCACTCGGGGGTGAGTAATCAGCCCCAGCATTTT
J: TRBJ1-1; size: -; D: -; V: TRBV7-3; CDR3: CASSSSMGVTEAFF; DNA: TGTGCCAGCAGCTCTTCTATGGGCGTCACTGAAGCTTTCTTT
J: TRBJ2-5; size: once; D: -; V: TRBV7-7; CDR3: CASSPGRGLLEGTQYF; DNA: TGTGCTAGCAGCCCAGGGAGGGGGCTCCTCGAGGGGACCCAGTACTTC
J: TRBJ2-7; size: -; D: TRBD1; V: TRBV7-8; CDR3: CASSRDRGSQQYF; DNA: TGTGCCAGCAGCCGGGACAGAGGCTCCCAGCAGTACTTC
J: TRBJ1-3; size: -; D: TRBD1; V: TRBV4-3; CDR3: CASSQGQGYTGNTIYF; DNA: TGCGCCAGCAGCCAGGGACAGGGGTACACTGGAAACACCATATATTTT
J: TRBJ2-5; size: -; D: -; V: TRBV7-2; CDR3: CASSLDPALGETQYF; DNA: TGTGCCAGCAGCTTAGACCCAGCGTTGGGGGAGACCCAGTACTTC
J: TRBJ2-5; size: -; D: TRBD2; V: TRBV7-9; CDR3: CASSLVSGGQETQYF; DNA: TGTGCCAGCAGCTTAGTTAGCGGGGGCCAAGAGACCCAGTACTTC
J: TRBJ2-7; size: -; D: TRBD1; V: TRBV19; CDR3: CASSTAGTGSYEQYF; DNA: TGTGCCAGTAGTACAGCCGGGACAGGCTCCTACGAGCAGTACTTC
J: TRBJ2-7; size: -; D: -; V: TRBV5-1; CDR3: CASSGGPDEQYF; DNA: TGCGCCAGCAGTGGGGGACCGGACGAGCAGTACTTC
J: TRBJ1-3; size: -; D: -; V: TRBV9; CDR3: CASSSPQWAGTGNTIYF; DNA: TGTGCCAGCAGCTCCCCACAGTGGGCAGGGACTGGAAACACCATATATTTT
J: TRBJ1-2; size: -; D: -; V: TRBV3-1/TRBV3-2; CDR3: CASSQESRVGYGYTF; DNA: TGTGCCAGCAGCCAAGAAAGCCGTGTCGGGTATGGCTACACCTTC
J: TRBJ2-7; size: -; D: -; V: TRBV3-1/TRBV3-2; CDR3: CASSPTRTSFRSYEQYF; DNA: TGTGCCAGCAGCCCAACACGAACATCTTTCCGCTCCTACGAGCAGTACTTC
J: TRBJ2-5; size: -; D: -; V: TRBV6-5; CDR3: CASSTDQETQYF; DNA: TGTGCCAGCAGTACAGATCAAGAGACCCAGTACTTC
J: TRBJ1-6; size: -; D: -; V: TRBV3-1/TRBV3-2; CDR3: CASSQDHSRSPLHF; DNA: TGTGCCAGCAGCCAAGATCACAGTCGTTCACCCCTCCACTTT
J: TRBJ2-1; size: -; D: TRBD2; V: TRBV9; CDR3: CASSVLAGGQNEQFF; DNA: TGTGCCAGCAGCGTACTAGCGGGGGGCCAGAATGAGCAGTTCTTC
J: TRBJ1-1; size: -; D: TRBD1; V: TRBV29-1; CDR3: CSVDGGWTGNTEAFF; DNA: TGCAGCGTTGACGGGGGCTGGACAGGGAACACTGAAGCTTTCTTT
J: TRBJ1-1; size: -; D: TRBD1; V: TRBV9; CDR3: CASSGSGTGNTEAFF; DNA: TGTGCCAGCAGCGGATCCGGGACAGGGAACACTGAAGCTTTCTTT
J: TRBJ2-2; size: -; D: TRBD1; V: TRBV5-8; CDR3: CASSRDRNTGELFF; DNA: TGTGCCAGCAGCAGGGACAGAAACACCGGGGAGCTGTTTTTT
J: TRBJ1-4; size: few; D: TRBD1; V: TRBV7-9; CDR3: CASSLLGQANEKLFF; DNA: TGTGCCAGCAGCTTACTAGGACAGGCTAATGAAAAACTGTTTTTT
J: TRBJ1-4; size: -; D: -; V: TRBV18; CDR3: CASSPELDEKLFF; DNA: TGTGCCAGCTCACCCGAATTAGATGAAAAACTGTTTTTT
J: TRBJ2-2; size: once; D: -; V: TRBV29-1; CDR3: CSVDRGGTGELFF; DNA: TGCAGCGTTGATAGGGGGGGCACCGGGGAGCTGTTTTTT
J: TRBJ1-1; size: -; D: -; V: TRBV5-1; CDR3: CACAELVNTEAFF; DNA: TGCGCCTGCGCCGAGTTGGTGAACACTGAAGCTTTCTTT
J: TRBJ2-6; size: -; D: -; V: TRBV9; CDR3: CASSVGGANVLTF; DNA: TGTGCCAGCAGCGTTGGTGGGGCCAACGTCCTGACTTTC
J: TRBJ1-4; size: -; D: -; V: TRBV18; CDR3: CASSPDGKGYEKLFF; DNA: TGTGCCAGCTCACCAGACGGGAAGGGTTATGAAAAACTGTTTTTT
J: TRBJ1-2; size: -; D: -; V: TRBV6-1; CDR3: CASSDGGRIYGYTF; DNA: TGTGCCAGCAGTGACGGGGGTAGGATCTATGGCTACACCTTC
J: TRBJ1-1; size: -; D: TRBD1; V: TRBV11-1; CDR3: CASLDVVQGADTEAFF; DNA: TGTGCCAGCCTGGATGTAGTTCAGGGGGCCGACACTGAAGCTTTCTTT
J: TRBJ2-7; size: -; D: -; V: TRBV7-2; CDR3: CASSLPPEQYF; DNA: TGTGCCAGCAGCTTACCCCCGGAGCAGTACTTC
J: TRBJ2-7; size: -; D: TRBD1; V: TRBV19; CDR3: CASSRGTGVYEQYF; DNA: TGTGCCAGTTCCAGGGGGACAGGGGTCTACGAGCAGTACTTC
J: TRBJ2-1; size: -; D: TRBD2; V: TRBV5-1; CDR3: CASSGLAPPHEQFF; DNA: TGCGCCAGCAGTGGACTAGCTCCTCCCCATGAGCAGTTCTTC
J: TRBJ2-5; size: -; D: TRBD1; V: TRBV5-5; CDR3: CASSSPVDREQETQYF; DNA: TGTGCCAGCAGTTCCCCGGTGGACAGGGAACAAGAGACCCAGTACTTC
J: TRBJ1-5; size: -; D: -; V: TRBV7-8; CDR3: CASSFMASQPQHF; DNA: TGTGCCAGCAGCTTCATGGCTTCCCAGCCCCAGCATTTT
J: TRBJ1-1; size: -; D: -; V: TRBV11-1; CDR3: CASSFTGGTEAFF; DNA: TGTGCCAGCAGCTTCACGGGAGGGACTGAAGCTTTCTTT